A single sample is the source of the 24 T cell receptor beta chains below, sequenced in a study of T cells in Graves' hyperthyroidism and ophthalmopathy. Amplified TCR beta CDR3 regions came from RNA transcripts. RT-PCR in the first round (using the HTBI primer set) targeted the TCR CDR3. MiXCR was run by TCRdb on the multiplex PCR reads, yielding one entry per CDR3 protein. The table records about 380,000 distinct CDR3 sequences, approximately 12% of them present only once. Material for sequencing was blood. The receptors were gathered from a man aged 25 to 45 with Graves' hyperthyroidism that later progressed to Graves' ophthalmopathy.

This clonotype occurred many times. The chain joins TRBV30 to TRBJ2-7, with D tentatively TRBD2 (5 bases). The CDR3 is 13 amino acids. Germline V gene sequence: CDR1 GTSNPN, CDR2 SVGIG (reference sequence). With 6 bases removed from V and 2 bases from J, the gap between germline ends came to 14 bases. The CDR3 here is CACRTWETYEQYF. The CDR3 region has the DNA TGTGCCTGCCGGACTTGGGAAACCTACGAGCAGTACTTC.

The chain is built from TRBV7-9 and TRBJ1-4, with D possibly TRBD1 on 5 matching bases. Germline CDR1 SEHNR, CDR2 FQNEAQ (reference sequence). V lost 4 bases and J lost 8, with 17 bases in between. The CDR3 loop spans 15 amino acids. CDR3 sequence: CASSSDSLSGEKLFF. The CDR3 DNA is TGTGCCAGCAGCTCCGACAGTTTGTCGGGAGAAAAACTGTTTTTT.

The rearrangement uses TRBV12-3 or TRBV12-4 and TRBJ2-3, with D possibly being TRBD2 (5 bases). The CDR3 consists of 14 residues. The V end lost 3 bases, the J end lost 8 bases, and 15 bases lay between the germline ends. DNA of the CDR3: TGTGCCAGCAGTTTCCCGAGGGAGAGGAGTACGCAGTATTTT. It codes for CASSFPRERSTQYF.

A note on this clonotype: A read error may be the cause here, since a much bigger clone is one base away. The rearrangement uses TRBV24-1 and TRBJ2-7; 11 nucleotides agree with TRBD2. V trimming: 2 bases; J trimming: 5 bases; junction bases outside the gene matches: 7. CDR1 and CDR2 from the germline V gene are KGHDR and SFDVKD. The length of the CDR3 is 16 residues. The CDR3 nucleotides read TGTGCCACCAGTGATTCGGGACTAGCGGAGATGAACGAGCAGTACTTC. It encodes CATSDSGLAEMNEQYF.

The V and J genes are TRBV28 and TRBJ2-1; 7 nucleotides match TRBD1. The germline gives CDR1 MDHEN, CDR2 SYDVKM. The CDR3 is 16 amino acids. V lost 6 bases and J lost 4; bases outside the gene matches: 12. As DNA, the CDR3 is TGTGCCAGCAGGGGAACAGGGGACAACGCTTACAATGAGCAGTTCTTC. Translated, it gives CASRGTGDNAYNEQFF.

The chain is built from TRBV28 and TRBJ1-2; 10 nucleotides match TRBD1. This CDR3 region has 14 residues. The germline CDR1 and CDR2 sequences are MDHEN and SYDVKM. The junction had 4 bases not matched to a gene; V was cut back by 5 bases and J by 4 bases. Here the CDR3 DNA reads TGTGCCAGCAGTCGGACAGGGGGGAGCTATGGCTACACCTTC. Translated: CASSRTGGSYGYTF.

This clonotype has more than one count but fewer than ten. The rearrangement uses TRBV7-8 and TRBJ2-5; maybe TRBD2 (7 bases). Trimming removed 8 bases from V and 0 bases from J, with 16 bases in between. The CDR3 runs to 15 residues. CDR1 SGHVS and CDR2 FQNEAQ come from the germline V gene. The CDR3 DNA sequence: TGTGCCAGCTCTCACCGCGGGGGCGACCAAGAGACCCAGTACTTC. Protein product: CASSHRGGDQETQYF.

This clonotype was seen repeatedly, ten times or more. This rearrangement joins TRBV20-1 to TRBJ1-6, with 7 bases matching TRBD1. Germline V CDR1 and CDR2: DFQATT, SNEGSKA (reference sequence). There are 17 residues in the CDR3. The trim removed 0 bases at V and 4 bases at J, leaving 9 bases unmatched. CDR3 loop: CSARDPTGPVYNSPLHF. The DNA for the CDR3 is TGCAGTGCTAGAGATCCGACAGGGCCGGTTTATAATTCACCCCTCCACTTT.

This clonotype was recorded at least ten times. This chain uses TRBV20-1 with TRBJ2-7; D tentatively fits TRBD1 or TRBD2 (6 bases each). Looked up from germline, CDR1 is DFQATT and CDR2 is SNEGSKA (reference sequence). V lost 4 bases and J lost 7, with 17 bases in between. The CDR3 contains 13 residues. CDR3 amino acids: CSAKQGRGWEQYF. The CDR3, as DNA: TGCAGTGCTAAACAGGGTCGGGGGTGGGAGCAGTACTTC.

In this sample, this clonotype turned up many times. The J gene is TRBJ2-7, the V gene TRBV2; D is undetermined. Germline values: CDR1 SNHLY, CDR2 FYNNEI. The CDR3 loop spans 12 amino acids. V was shortened by 6 bases and J by 2 bases, with 8 bases between the two germline ends. The CDR3 nucleotides read TGTGCCAGCAGCAAACAGCCCTACGAGCAGTACTTC. It yields the protein CASSKQPYEQYF.

This rearrangement joins TRBV5-1 to TRBJ1-6; 7 positions match TRBD1. The CDR3 is made up of 15 amino acids. Germline V gives CDR1 SGHRS, CDR2 YFSETQ. After removal of 0 bases from V and 9 bases from J, the junction contained 6 bases not matched to a gene. In DNA, the CDR3 is TGCGCCAGCAGCTTGGGGATAGGGGGCGGTTCACCCCTCCACTTT. Residues: CASSLGIGGGSPLHF.

This clonotype was seen repeatedly, ten times or more. The chain employs TRBV12-3 or TRBV12-4 and TRBJ1-6; 7 nucleotides align to TRBD1. This CDR3 has 15 amino acids. Losses at the gene ends were 3 bases for V and 7 bases for J; bases not matched to a gene: 6. The CDR3 coding sequence is TGTGCCAGCAGTTTGGCACCGGGACAGAATTCACCCCTCCACTTT. Its protein is CASSLAPGQNSPLHF.

This clonotype has ten or more counts. This chain connects TRBV28 to TRBJ2-3; D possibly matches TRBD1 or TRBD2 (5 bases each). CDR1 is MDHEN and CDR2 is SYDVKM in the germline V gene. This CDR3 is 15 amino acids long. V gave up 5 bases and J gave up 2 bases, with 14 bases separating them. The CDR3 region has the DNA TGTGCCAGCAGTAATCCGGGACCTTCCACAGATACGCAGTATTTT. As protein: CASSNPGPSTDTQYF.

This clonotype was counted a few times. The CDR3 bases are TGCGCCAGCAGCCAAGATCCGAATCAGCCCCAGCATTTT. This encodes CASSQDPNQPQHF. The J gene is TRBJ1-5, the V gene TRBV4-1; no reliable D call. Germline CDR1 and CDR2: MGHRA and YSYEKL. V was pared by 0 bases and J by 4 bases, with 4 bases between. The CDR3 length is 13 residues.

About this clonotype itself: The junction shows a germline mismatch at one end, possibly a read error. V is TRBV12-3 or TRBV12-4 and J is TRBJ2-1, with D maybe TRBD1 (5 bases). This CDR3 is 15 amino acids long. The CDR3 protein is CASSSLIGVLNGQFF. The CDR3 bases are TGTGCCAGCAGTTCGCTTATAGGGGTTCTCAATGGGCAGTTCTTC.

This clonotype was detected many times. The chain couples TRBV20-1 to TRBJ1-4; tentatively, D is TRBD1 (5 bases). The CDR3 spans 14 residues. Germline CDR1 reads DFQATT; CDR2 reads SNEGSKA (reference sequence). The ends were cut back, 3 bases at V and 8 bases at J, with 16 bases in the middle. In nucleotides, the CDR3 is TGCAGTGCTAGTAAGGGGAGGAAAATAGAAAAACTGTTTTTT. Protein product: CSASKGRKIEKLFF.

The table lists this clonotype with many counts. The chain links TRBV5-1 to TRBJ1-4, with D hard to call. The V gene lost 1 base and the J gene lost 7 bases, with 23 bases spanning the gap. There are 18 residues in the CDR3. Looked up from germline, CDR1 is SGHRS and CDR2 is YFSETQ. CDR3 coding DNA: TGCGCCAGCAGCTTGTCGGGCAGGCATACGACGACCGGTGAAAAACTGTTTTTT. Its protein is CASSLSGRHTTTGEKLFF.

A note on this clonotype: An end of the junction does not agree with germline; a read error may underlie this. The chain joins TRBV6-5 to TRBJ2-7; TRBD1 is a possible D gene (6 bases). The germline V gene encodes CDR1 MNHEY and CDR2 SVGAGI. This CDR3 is 13 amino acids long. This chain's CDR3 is CASSFGQPYKQYF. CDR3 coding DNA: TGTGCCAGCAGTTTCGGACAGCCCTACAAGCAGTACTTC.

The V call is TRBV20-1, the J call TRBJ2-1; possible D gene TRBD2, 5 bases. CDR3 length: 15 residues. Looked up from germline, CDR1 is DFQATT and CDR2 is SNEGSKA (reference sequence). Trimming left V 0 bases short and J 0 bases short, with 9 bases between. The DNA for the CDR3 is TGCAGTGCTAGAGATCCCGGGATCTCCTACAATGAGCAGTTCTTC. Protein: CSARDPGISYNEQFF.

This clonotype has a handful of counts. This sequence joins TRBV7-8 and TRBJ2-7; TRBD1 matches at 7 bases. Germline values: CDR1 SGHVS, CDR2 FQNEAQ. The CDR3 consists of 14 residues. With V trimmed by 2 bases and J by 6 bases, 7 bases remained unmatched. The CDR3 spells CASSLNRGKLEQYF. In nucleotides, the CDR3 is TGTGCCAGCAGCTTAAACAGGGGAAAGCTCGAGCAGTACTTC.

This clonotype was counted ten times or more. The chain employs TRBV11-2 and TRBJ1-2; TRBD1 is a possible D gene (6 bases). The CDR3 spans 15 residues. CDR1 and CDR2 (germline): SGHAT, FQNNGV. Deletions cut 4 bases from V and 6 bases from J, with 18 bases between. CDR3 nucleotides: TGTGCCAGCAGCTCGAGTAGGGACACTGGGCATGGCTACACCTTC. This sequence encodes CASSSSRDTGHGYTF.

This clonotype was picked up many times. V gene TRBV5-1 combines with J gene TRBJ2-3; unclear D gene. Trimming took off 3 bases at V and 8 bases at J, with 19 bases between the two ends. Per the germline V gene, CDR1 is SGHRS and CDR2 is YFSETQ. The CDR3 covers 15 residues. Here the CDR3 DNA reads TGCGCCAGCAGCTCGGCCCGGACCACAAGGCCTACGCAGTATTTT. It yields the protein CASSSARTTRPTQYF.

In its sample, this clonotype was seen many times. J is TRBJ2-7 and V is TRBV10-3; D might be TRBD1 or TRBD2, each matching 5 bases. Deletions cut 8 bases from V and 2 bases from J, with 16 bases between. In germline, CDR1 is ENHRY, CDR2 SYGVKD. The CDR3 consists of 14 residues. The CDR3 coding sequence is TGTGCCATCTCATTGGGGGTTCGAGCCTACGAGCAGTACTTC. Translating it yields CAISLGVRAYEQYF.

This clonotype was detected many times. The rearrangement links TRBV6-1 to TRBJ1-2; no definite D call. Germline V CDR1 and CDR2: MNHNS, SASEGT. V lost 5 bases to trimming and J lost 2 bases, with 12 bases between them. This CDR3 contains 14 residues. CDR3 sequence (DNA): TGTGCCAGCAGTCTAACAAGCGGAAACTATGGCTACACCTTC. Residues: CASSLTSGNYGYTF.